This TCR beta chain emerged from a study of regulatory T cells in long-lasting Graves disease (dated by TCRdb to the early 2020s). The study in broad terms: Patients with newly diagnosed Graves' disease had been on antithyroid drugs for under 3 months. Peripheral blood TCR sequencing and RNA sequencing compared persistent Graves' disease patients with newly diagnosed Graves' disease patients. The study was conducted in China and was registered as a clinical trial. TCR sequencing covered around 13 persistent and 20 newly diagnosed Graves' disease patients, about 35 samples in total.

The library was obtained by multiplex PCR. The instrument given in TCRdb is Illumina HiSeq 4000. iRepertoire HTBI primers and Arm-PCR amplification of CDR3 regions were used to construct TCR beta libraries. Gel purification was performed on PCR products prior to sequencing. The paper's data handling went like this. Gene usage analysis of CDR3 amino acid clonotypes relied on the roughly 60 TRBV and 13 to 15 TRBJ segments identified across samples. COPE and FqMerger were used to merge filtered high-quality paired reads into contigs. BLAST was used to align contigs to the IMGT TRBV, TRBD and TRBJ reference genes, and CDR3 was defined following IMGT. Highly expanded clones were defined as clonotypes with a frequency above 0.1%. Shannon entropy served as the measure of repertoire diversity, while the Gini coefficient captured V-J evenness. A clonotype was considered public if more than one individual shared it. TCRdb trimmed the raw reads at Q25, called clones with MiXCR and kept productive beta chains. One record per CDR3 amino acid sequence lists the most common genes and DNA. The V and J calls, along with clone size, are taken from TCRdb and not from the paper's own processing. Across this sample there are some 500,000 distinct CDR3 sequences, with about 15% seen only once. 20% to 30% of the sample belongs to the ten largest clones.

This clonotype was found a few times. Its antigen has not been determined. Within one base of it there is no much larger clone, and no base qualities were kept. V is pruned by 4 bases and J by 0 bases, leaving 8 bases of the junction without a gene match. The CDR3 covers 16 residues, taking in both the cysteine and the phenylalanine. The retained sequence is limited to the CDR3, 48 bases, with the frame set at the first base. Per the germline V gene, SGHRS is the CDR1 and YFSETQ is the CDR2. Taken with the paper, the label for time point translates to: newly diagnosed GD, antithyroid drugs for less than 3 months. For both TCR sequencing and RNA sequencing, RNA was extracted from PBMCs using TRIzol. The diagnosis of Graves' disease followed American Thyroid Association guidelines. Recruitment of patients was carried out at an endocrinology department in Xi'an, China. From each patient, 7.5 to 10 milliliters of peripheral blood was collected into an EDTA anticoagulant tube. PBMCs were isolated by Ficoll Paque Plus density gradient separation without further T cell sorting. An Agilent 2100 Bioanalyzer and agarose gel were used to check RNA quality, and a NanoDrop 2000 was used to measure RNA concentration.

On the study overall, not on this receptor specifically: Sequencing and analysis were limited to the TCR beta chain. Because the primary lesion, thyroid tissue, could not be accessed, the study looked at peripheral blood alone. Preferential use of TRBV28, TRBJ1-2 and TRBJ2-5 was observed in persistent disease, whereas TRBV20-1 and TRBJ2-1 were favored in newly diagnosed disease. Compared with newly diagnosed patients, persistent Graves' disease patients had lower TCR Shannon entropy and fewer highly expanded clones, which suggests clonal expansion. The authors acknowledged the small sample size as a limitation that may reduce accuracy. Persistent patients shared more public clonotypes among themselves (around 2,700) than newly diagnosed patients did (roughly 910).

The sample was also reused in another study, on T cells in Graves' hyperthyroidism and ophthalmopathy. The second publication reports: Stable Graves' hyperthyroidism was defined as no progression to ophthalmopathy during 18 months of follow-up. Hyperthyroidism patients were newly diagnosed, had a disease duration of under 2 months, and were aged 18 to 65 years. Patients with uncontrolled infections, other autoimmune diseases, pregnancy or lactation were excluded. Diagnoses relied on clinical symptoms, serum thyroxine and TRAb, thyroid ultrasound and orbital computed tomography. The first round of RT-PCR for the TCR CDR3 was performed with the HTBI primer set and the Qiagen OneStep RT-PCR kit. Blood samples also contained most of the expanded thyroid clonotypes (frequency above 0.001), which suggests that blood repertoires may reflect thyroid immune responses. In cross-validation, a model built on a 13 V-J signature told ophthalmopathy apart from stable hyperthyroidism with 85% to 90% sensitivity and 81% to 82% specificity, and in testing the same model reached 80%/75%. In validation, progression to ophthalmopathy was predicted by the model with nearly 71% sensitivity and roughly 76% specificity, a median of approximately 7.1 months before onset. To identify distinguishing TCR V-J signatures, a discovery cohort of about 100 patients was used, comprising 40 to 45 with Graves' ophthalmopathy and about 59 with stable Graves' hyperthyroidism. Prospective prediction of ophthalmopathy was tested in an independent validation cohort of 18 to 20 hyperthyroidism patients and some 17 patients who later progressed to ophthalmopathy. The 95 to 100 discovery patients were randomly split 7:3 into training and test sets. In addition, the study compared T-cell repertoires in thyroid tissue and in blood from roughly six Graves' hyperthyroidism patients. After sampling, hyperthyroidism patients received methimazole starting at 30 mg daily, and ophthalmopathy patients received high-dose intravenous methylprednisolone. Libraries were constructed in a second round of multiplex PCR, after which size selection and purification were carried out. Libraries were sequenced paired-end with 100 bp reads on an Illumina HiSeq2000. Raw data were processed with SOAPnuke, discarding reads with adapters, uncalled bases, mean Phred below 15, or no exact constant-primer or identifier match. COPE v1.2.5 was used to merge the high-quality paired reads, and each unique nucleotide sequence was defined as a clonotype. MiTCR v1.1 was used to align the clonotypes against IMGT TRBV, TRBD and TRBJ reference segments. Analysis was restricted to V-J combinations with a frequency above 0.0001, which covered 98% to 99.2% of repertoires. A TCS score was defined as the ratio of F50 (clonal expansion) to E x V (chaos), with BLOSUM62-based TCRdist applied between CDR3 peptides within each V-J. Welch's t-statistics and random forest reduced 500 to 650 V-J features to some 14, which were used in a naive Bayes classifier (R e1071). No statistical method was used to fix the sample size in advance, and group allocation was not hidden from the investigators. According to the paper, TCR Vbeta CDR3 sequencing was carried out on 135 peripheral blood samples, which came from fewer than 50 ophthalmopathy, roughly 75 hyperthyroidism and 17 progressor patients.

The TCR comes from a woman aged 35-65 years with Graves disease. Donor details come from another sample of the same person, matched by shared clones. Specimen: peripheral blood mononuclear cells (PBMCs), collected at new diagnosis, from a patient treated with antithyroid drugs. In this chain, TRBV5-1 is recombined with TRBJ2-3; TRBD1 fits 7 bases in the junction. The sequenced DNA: TGCGCCAGCAGCCCGCCGGGACAGCATAGCACAGATACGCAGTATTTT. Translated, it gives CASSPPGQHSTDTQYF.